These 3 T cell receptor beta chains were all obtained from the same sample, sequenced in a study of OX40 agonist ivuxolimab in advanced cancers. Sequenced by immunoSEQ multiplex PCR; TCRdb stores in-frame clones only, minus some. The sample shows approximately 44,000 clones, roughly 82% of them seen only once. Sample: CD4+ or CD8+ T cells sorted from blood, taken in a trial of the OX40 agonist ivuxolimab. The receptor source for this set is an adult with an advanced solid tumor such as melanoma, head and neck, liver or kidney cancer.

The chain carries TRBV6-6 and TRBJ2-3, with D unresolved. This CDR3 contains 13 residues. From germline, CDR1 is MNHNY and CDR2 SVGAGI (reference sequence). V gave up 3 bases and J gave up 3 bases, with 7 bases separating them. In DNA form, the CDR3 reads TGTGCCAGCAGTTATGTGGAGACAGATACGCAGTATTTT. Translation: CASSYVETDTQYF.

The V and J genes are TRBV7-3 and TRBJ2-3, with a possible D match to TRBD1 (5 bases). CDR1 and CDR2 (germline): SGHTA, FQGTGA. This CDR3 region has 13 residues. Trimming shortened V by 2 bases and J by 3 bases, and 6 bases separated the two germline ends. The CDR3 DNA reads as TGTGCCAGCAGCTTAGGACAAACAGATACGCAGTATTTT. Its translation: CASSLGQTDTQYF.

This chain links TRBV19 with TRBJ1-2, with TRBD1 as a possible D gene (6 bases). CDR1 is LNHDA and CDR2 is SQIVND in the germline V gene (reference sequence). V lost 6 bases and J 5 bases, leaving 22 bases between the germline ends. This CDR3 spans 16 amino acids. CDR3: CASRREVGGDGYGYTF. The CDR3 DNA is TGTGCCAGTAGGAGGGAGGTGGGGGGCGATGGGTATGGCTACACCTTC.